Each of the 9 T cell receptor beta chains below was sequenced from the same sample in a study of blood T cell repertoires in COVID-19. The assay was immunoSEQ multiplex PCR, and TCRdb's table has in-frame clones only and misses some. The sample holds some 87,000 clones; 60% to 85% are singletons and the top ten take more than 15%. The sample comprised peripheral blood. These receptors all come from a human donor in a cohort sampled during active COVID-19.

V is TRBV2 and J is TRBJ1-1, with D possibly TRBD1 on 5 matching bases. The germline gives CDR1 SNHLY, CDR2 FYNNEI. CDR3 size: 13 residues. V dropped 6 bases and J dropped 9 bases, with 17 bases sitting between them. The CDR3 reads CASRGYSGTQAFF. Written as DNA, the CDR3 is TGTGCCAGCAGGGGATATTCCGGGACTCAAGCTTTCTTT. Full variable domain (rest looked up from reference TRBV2 and TRBJ1-1): EPEVTQTPSHQVTQMGQEVILRCVPISNHLYFYWYRQILGQKVEFLVSFYNNEISEKSEIFDDQFSVERPDGSNFTLKIRSTKLEDSAMYFCASRGYSGTQAFFGQGTRLTVV.

This chain uses TRBV28 with TRBJ2-3; TRBD2 agrees at 8 bases. The trim removed 7 bases at V and 5 bases at J, leaving 11 bases unmatched. The CDR3 has 15 residues. CDR1 and CDR2 from the germline V gene are MDHEN and SYDVKM. The CDR3 DNA reads TGTGCCAGCACCCGCGGGGGGCGGCATCAAGATACGCAGTATTTT. This encodes CASTRGGRHQDTQYF.

The chain is built from TRBV7-6 and TRBJ2-1; no clear D. The length of the CDR3 is 15 residues. Germline lookup yields CDR1 SGHVS and CDR2 FNYEAQ. V was cut by 4 bases and J by 0 bases, with 10 bases left in between. CDR3 region: CASSSTSSSYNEQFF. CDR3 bases: TGTGCCAGCAGCTCGACATCGAGCTCCTACAATGAGCAGTTCTTC.

V usage is TRBV19 and J usage is TRBJ2-3, with 13 nucleotides matching TRBD2. The germline gives CDR1 LNHDA, CDR2 SQIVND (reference sequence). V shed 9 bases, J shed 4 bases, and the junction held 4 bases outside the gene matches. This CDR3 region has 14 residues. CDR3 nucleotides: TGTGCCAGCGGACTAGCGGGAGACCCAGATACGCAGTATTTT. The encoded protein is CASGLAGDPDTQYF.

The chain combines TRBV9 with TRBJ2-2, with 8 bases fitting TRBD2. The CDR3 length is 20 residues. The germline V gene has CDR1 SGDLS and CDR2 YYNGEE. The ends lost 1 base at V and 5 bases at J; junction bases unmatched: 19. The CDR3 nucleotides read TGTGCCAGCAGCGTATCCCCCCGGGGGGGCAACGCGGAGGTGACCGGGGAGCTGTTTTTT. It is translated as CASSVSPRGGNAEVTGELFF.

The chain couples TRBV24-1 to TRBJ2-1; D might be TRBD1 (6 bases). Deletions cut 9 bases from V and 7 bases from J, with 9 bases between. Germline CDR1 reads KGHDR; CDR2 reads SFDVKD. The CDR3 consists of 11 residues. Here the CDR3 DNA reads TGTGCCACCCAGGGGCGGAATGAGCAGTTCTTC. It yields the protein CATQGRNEQFF.

This clone showed up many times. The rearrangement joins TRBV5-1 to TRBJ1-1, with D possibly being TRBD1 (6 bases). Germline CDR1 is SGHRS and CDR2 is YFSETQ. CDR3 length: 16 amino acids. V was shortened by 0 bases and J by 3 bases, with 15 bases between the two germline ends. As DNA, the CDR3 is TGCGCCAGCAGCTTGGCCACGACAGGCTTTGACACTGAAGCTTTCTTT. Protein product: CASSLATTGFDTEAFF.

The chain recombines TRBV6-5 with TRBJ2-3; D is perhaps TRBD1 (6 bases). The CDR3 length is 15 residues. The germline V gene has CDR1 MNHEY and CDR2 SVGAGI. Between the trimmed V and J ends, which lost 0 bases and 4 bases, there was a span of 11 bases. CDR3: CASSYSTGSADTQYF. CDR3 sequence (DNA): TGTGCCAGCAGTTACTCGACAGGATCCGCAGATACGCAGTATTTT.

This chain links TRBV11-3 with TRBJ2-2; 7 nucleotides match TRBD2. The trim removed 3 bases at V and 1 base at J, leaving 5 bases unmatched. CDR3 length: 16 amino acids. Per the germline V gene, CDR1 is SGHNT and CDR2 is YENEEA. CDR3 region: CASSFELALNTGELFF. CDR3 bases: TGTGCCAGCAGCTTTGAACTAGCGTTGAACACCGGGGAGCTGTTTTTT.